A selection of T cell receptor beta chains follows, all from one sample in a study of regulatory T cells in long-lasting Graves disease. TCRdb redid the calling of the multiplex PCR reads with MiXCR, one entry per CDR3 protein. In the table there are 520,000 or so distinct CDR3 sequences, around 12% of which are singletons. These records were also assigned to another study, of T cells in Graves' hyperthyroidism and ophthalmopathy.

The input for sequencing was peripheral blood mononuclear cells (PBMCs), taken at new diagnosis, from a patient treated with antithyroid drugs. The origin of the receptors is a woman aged 25 to 39 with Graves disease. Both conserved end residues are part of each CDR3. The order of the fields is J gene, D gene, clone size, V gene, CDR3 protein, CDR3 DNA. A D gene is named only where the DNA matches it firmly. Size is omitted from some rows. Given values are once, few, many or a class for expanded clones.

>TRBJ2-3|-|few|TRBV19
CASSIDHFSTDTQYF
TGTGCCAGTAGTATAGATCACTTTAGTACGGATACGCAGTATTTT
>TRBJ2-2|TRBD2|-|TRBV7-9
CASSPWGGTGELFF
TGTGCCAGCAGCCCCTGGGGGGGCACCGGGGAGCTGTTTTTT
>TRBJ1-1|-|many|TRBV7-9
CASSIPSEGHEVAFF
TGTGCCAGCAGCATCCCCTCCGAGGGGCACGAGGTTGCTTTCTTT
>TRBJ1-1|-|many|TRBV7-9
CASSRFVGTEAFF
TGTGCCAGCAGCCGCTTCGTAGGCACTGAAGCTTTCTTT
>TRBJ1-3|-|many|TRBV4-3
CASSQGSARRPGNTIYF
TGCGCCAGCAGCCAAGGGAGTGCTCGGCGGCCTGGAAACACCATATATTTT
>TRBJ2-1|TRBD2|few|TRBV7-2
CASSFVGLVSYNEQFF
TGTGCCAGCAGCTTCGTAGGACTAGTCTCCTACAATGAGCAGTTCTTC
>TRBJ1-2|TRBD1|-|TRBV6-1
CASSPLGQGTHGYTF
TGTGCCAGCAGTCCCCTTGGACAGGGCACACATGGCTACACCTTC
>TRBJ2-7|-|-|TRBV20-1
CSARDHRVGAYEQYF
TGCAGTGCTAGAGACCACAGGGTTGGGGCCTACGAGCAGTACTTC
>TRBJ1-6|-|many|TRBV19
CASSIVSGSSPLHF
TGTGCCAGTAGTATCGTTTCAGGGAGTTCACCCCTCCACTTT
>TRBJ1-4|TRBD1|-|TRBV25-1
CASSELGRGRGEKLFF
TGTGCCAGCAGTGAACTGGGTAGGGGGCGAGGCGAAAAACTGTTTTTT
>TRBJ1-4|-|many|TRBV18
CASFESNEKLFF
TGTGCCAGCTTCGAATCAAATGAAAAACTGTTTTTT
>TRBJ2-1|TRBD2|few|TRBV25-1
CASSEYNGRRDNEQFF
TGTGCCAGCAGTGAATATAACGGGAGGAGGGACAATGAGCAGTTCTTC
>TRBJ2-1|TRBD2|many|TRBV7-9
CASSATSALSYNEQFF
TGTGCCAGCAGCGCCACTAGCGCCCTCTCCTACAATGAGCAGTTCTTC
>TRBJ1-5|-|many|TRBV12-3/TRBV12-4
CASSLVGSNQPQHF
TGTGCCAGCAGTTTAGTCGGAAGCAATCAGCCCCAGCATTTT
>TRBJ2-5|TRBD2|few|TRBV6-1
CASRNRLAGGMVGETQYF
TGTGCCAGCAGGAATAGACTAGCGGGAGGGATGGTCGGGGAGACCCAGTACTTC
>TRBJ2-1|-|-|TRBV4-1
CASSQRVNLPNEQFF
TGCGCCAGCAGCCAAAGGGTAAATCTTCCCAATGAGCAGTTCTTC
>TRBJ1-6|-|many|TRBV20-1
CSARPDTGDLHF
TGCAGTGCTCGCCCGGATACTGGCGACCTCCACTTT
>TRBJ2-7|-|many|TRBV12-3/TRBV12-4
CASSTVALEQYF
TGTGCCAGCAGTACCGTAGCGTTAGAGCAGTACTTC
>TRBJ1-4|-|many|TRBV28
CASLTTNEKLFF
TGTGCCAGCTTAACAACTAATGAAAAACTGTTTTTT
>TRBJ1-2|TRBD1|many|TRBV4-3
CASSQGDRNYGYTF
TGCGCCAGCAGCCAAGGGGACAGAAACTATGGCTACACCTTC
>TRBJ2-6|-|many|TRBV6-5
CASSYFQTGLLVSGANVLTF
TGTGCCAGCAGTTATTTCCAAACGGGACTCCTTGTTTCTGGGGCCAACGTCCTGACTTTC
>TRBJ2-1|-|-|TRBV20-1
CSARSGPGNEQFF
TGCAGTGCTAGAAGCGGGCCGGGGAATGAGCAGTTCTTC
>TRBJ1-2|-|many|TRBV19
CASTFSKSLFTNYGYTF
TGTGCCAGTACTTTCAGTAAGAGCCTTTTTACTAACTATGGCTACACCTTC
>TRBJ1-2|-|-|TRBV6-1
CATTDRPYGYTF
TGTGCCACTACCGACCGGCCTTATGGCTACACCTTC
>TRBJ1-2|TRBD1|many|TRBV7-8
CASSGIQGAGYTF
TGTGCCAGCAGCGGAATTCAGGGGGCGGGCTACACCTTC
>TRBJ2-7|TRBD1|many|TRBV30
CAWSIGTGENEQYF
TGTGCCTGGAGTATCGGGACAGGGGAGAACGAGCAGTACTTC
>TRBJ1-6|-|few|TRBV20-1
CSALSRMYSPLHF
TGCAGTGCACTGAGCAGGATGTATTCACCCCTCCACTTT
>TRBJ1-2|-|many|TRBV28
CASSQTGAYGYTF
TGTGCCAGCAGCCAGACAGGAGCATATGGCTACACCTTC
>TRBJ2-3|TRBD2|-|TRBV11-2
CASSFNSGLAGGPDTQYF
TGTGCCAGCAGCTTCAACTCGGGACTAGCGGGAGGGCCAGATACGCAGTATTTT
>TRBJ2-5|-|many|TRBV28
CASSSSLAQQETQYF
TGTGCCAGCAGTTCCTCTTTAGCGCAACAAGAGACCCAGTACTTC
>TRBJ2-7|TRBD2|-|TRBV15
CATSLSLSPASGSISYEQYF
TGTGCCACCAGCCTCAGCCTAAGCCCGGCTAGCGGGAGTATTTCCTACGAGCAGTACTTC
>TRBJ2-5|TRBD2|-|TRBV5-5
CASSRNLALAGQETQYF
TGTGCCAGCAGCAGAAACCTTGCATTAGCGGGCCAAGAGACCCAGTACTTC
>TRBJ2-1|TRBD2|few|TRBV13
CASSWGLAFYEQFF
TGTGCCAGCAGCTGGGGACTAGCTTTCTATGAGCAGTTCTTC
>TRBJ1-5|-|few|TRBV19
CASVGGYSNQPQHF
TGTGCCAGCGTGGGAGGGTACAGCAATCAGCCCCAGCATTTT
>TRBJ2-3|-|many|TRBV3-1
CASSQDWSDSTDTQYF
TGTGCCAGCAGCCAAGATTGGAGCGATAGCACAGATACGCAGTATTTT
>TRBJ2-3|-|many|TRBV28
CASKPSTDTQYF
TGTGCCAGCAAGCCTAGCACAGATACGCAGTATTTT
>TRBJ2-7|-|many|TRBV29-1
CSVRRGDKEVHF
TGCAGCGTACGCAGAGGAGATAAGGAAGTCCACTTC
>TRBJ2-1|-|few|TRBV7-8
CASSLRPSGYGSYNEQFF
TGTGCCAGCAGCCTCCGTCCAAGCGGTTACGGCTCCTACAATGAGCAGTTCTTC
>TRBJ2-7|-|many|TRBV28
CASSKTLSYEQYF
TGTGCCAGCAGTAAGACACTCTCCTACGAGCAGTACTTC
>TRBJ2-1|TRBD2|many|TRBV12-5
CASAPSLAVDSYNEQFF
TGTGCTAGTGCCCCCTCTCTAGCGGTAGACTCCTACAATGAGCAGTTCTTC
>TRBJ2-1|TRBD2|-|TRBV11-2
CASSLIGGSNNQQFF
TGTGCCAGCAGCTTAATTGGCGGGAGTAACAATCAGCAGTTCTTC
>TRBJ2-1|-|many|TRBV28
CASSFATLYNGQFF
TGTGCCAGCAGTTTTGCGACCCTCTACAATGGGCAGTTCTTC
>TRBJ1-2|-|-|TRBV19
CASSTRSHGYTF
TGTGCCAGTAGTACCAGATCGCATGGCTACACCTTC
>TRBJ1-1|TRBD1|many|TRBV3-1
CASSQNWIVTGGWNTEAFF
TGTGCCAGCAGCCAAAACTGGATCGTGACAGGGGGCTGGAACACTGAAGCTTTCTTT
>TRBJ2-5|-|-|TRBV29-1
CSVEYRFDLGETRYF
TGCAGCGTTGAGTACAGGTTTGACCTGGGGGAGACCCGGTACTTC
>TRBJ2-6|TRBD1|many|TRBV2
CASWDRGLSGANVLTF
TGTGCCAGCTGGGACAGGGGTCTTTCTGGGGCCAACGTCCTGACTTTC
>TRBJ2-7|TRBD2|many|TRBV3-1
CASSLPGLAGAKQYF
TGTGCCAGCAGCCTTCCGGGACTAGCGGGAGCAAAGCAGTACTTC
>TRBJ1-1|-|few|TRBV6-1
CASIAEMNTEAFF
TGTGCCAGCATCGCAGAGATGAACACTGAAGCTTTCTTT
>TRBJ1-1|-|-|TRBV5-6
CASSLGDPPPEAFF
TGTGCCAGCAGCTTGGGAGACCCTCCCCCAGAGGCTTTCTTT
>TRBJ2-2|-|-|TRBV20-1
CSARAPNTGELFF
TGCAGTGCTAGAGCCCCTAACACCGGGGAGCTGTTTTTT
>TRBJ2-1|TRBD1|-|TRBV4-3
CASSFQTGSILNEQFF
TGCGCCAGCAGCTTCCAGACAGGGTCAATCCTCAATGAGCAGTTCTTC
>TRBJ1-6|-|many|TRBV2
CASTRRQGTNSPLHF
TGTGCCAGCACCAGAAGGCAGGGGACGAATTCACCCCTCCACTTT
>TRBJ1-1|-|many|TRBV6-1
CASLRAGNMNTEAFF
TGTGCCAGCTTAAGGGCAGGTAACATGAACACTGAAGCTTTCTTT